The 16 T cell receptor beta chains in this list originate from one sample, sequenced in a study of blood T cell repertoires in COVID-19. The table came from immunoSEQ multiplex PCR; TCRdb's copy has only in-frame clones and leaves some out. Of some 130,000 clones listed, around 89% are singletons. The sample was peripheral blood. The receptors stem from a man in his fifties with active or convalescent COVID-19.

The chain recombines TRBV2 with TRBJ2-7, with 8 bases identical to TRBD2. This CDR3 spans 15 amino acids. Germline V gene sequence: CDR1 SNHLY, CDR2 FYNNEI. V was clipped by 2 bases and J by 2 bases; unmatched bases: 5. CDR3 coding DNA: TGTGCCAGCAGTGAATCGGGGGGGGCACCCTACGAGCAGTACTTC. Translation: CASSESGGAPYEQYF.

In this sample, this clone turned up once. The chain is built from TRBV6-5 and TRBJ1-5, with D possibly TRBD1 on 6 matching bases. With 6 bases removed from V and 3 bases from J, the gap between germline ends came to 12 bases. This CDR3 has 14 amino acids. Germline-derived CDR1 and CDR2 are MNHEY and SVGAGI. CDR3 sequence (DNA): TGTGCCAGCAGAGTGGGGGCTTTCAATCAGCCCCAGCATTTT. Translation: CASRVGAFNQPQHF.

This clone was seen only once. This CDR3 reads CASSWNGQGANSPLHF. As DNA, the CDR3 is TGTGCCAGCAGCTGGAATGGACAGGGCGCGAATTCACCCCTCCACTTT. The chain couples TRBV5-8 to TRBJ1-6; 8 nucleotides agree with TRBD1. V gave up 3 bases and J gave up 7 bases; unmatched junction bases: 9. CDR3 length: 16 residues. Per germline, CDR1 SGHTS and CDR2 YDEGEE.

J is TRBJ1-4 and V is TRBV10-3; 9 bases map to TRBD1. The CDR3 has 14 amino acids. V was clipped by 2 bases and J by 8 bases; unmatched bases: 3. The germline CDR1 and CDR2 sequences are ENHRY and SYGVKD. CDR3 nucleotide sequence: TGTGCCATCAGTGAGACAGGGGGCGAAGAAAAACTGTTTTTT. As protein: CAISETGGEEKLFF.

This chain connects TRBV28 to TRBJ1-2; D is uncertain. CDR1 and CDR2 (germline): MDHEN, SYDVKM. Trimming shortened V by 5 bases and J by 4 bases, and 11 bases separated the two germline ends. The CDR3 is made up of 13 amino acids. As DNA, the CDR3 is TGTGCCAGCAGTCTTGAGGAGATCTATGGCTACACCTTC. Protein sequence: CASSLEEIYGYTF.

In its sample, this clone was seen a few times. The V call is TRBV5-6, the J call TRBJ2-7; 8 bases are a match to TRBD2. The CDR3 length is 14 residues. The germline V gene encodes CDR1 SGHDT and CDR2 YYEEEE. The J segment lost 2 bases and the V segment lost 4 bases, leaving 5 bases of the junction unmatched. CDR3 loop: CASSLGGAPYEQYF. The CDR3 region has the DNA TGTGCCAGCAGCCTCGGGGGGGCGCCCTACGAGCAGTACTTC.

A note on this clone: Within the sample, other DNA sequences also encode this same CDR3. The CDR3 DNA is TGTGCCACCAGTGACCCCAGGGGGCGAGAGACCCAGTACTTC. It specifies CATSDPRGRETQYF. The rearrangement uses TRBV24-1 and TRBJ2-5; 8 bases are a match to TRBD1. The length of the CDR3 is 14 residues. Looked up from germline, CDR1 is KGHDR and CDR2 is SFDVKD. Trimming at V came to 4 bases and at J to 4 bases, leaving 4 bases not matched to a gene.

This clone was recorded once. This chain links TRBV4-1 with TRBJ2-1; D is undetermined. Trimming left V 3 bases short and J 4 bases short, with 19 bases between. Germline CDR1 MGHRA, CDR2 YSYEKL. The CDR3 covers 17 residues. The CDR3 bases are TGCGCCAGCAGCCAGTCCGGGTCCTCAGTTATATACAATGAGCAGTTCTTC. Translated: CASSQSGSSVIYNEQFF.

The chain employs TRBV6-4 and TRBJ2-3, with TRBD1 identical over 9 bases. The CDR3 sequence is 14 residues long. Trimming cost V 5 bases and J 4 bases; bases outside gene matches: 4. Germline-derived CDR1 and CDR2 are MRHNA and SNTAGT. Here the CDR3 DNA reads TGTGCCAGCAGTCAGGGGACAGGGCCAGATACGCAGTATTTT. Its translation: CASSQGTGPDTQYF.

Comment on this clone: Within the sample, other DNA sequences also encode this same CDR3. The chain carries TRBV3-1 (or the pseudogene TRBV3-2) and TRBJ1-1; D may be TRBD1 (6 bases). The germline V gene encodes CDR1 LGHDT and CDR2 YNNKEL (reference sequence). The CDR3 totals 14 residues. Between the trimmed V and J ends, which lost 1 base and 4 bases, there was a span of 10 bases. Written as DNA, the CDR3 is TGTGCCAGCAGCCAAGCTCGAGGGGGCACTGAAGCTTTCTTT. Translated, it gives CASSQARGGTEAFF.

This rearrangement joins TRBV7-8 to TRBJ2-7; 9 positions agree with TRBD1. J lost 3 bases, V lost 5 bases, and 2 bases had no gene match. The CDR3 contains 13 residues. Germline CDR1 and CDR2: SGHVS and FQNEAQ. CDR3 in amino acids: CASSPDRGYEQYF. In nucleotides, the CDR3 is TGTGCCAGCAGCCCGGACAGGGGCTACGAGCAGTACTTC. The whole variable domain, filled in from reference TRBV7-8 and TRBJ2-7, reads GAGVSQSPRYKVAKRGQDVALRCDPISGHVSLFWYQQALGQGPEFLTYFQNEAQLDKSGLPSDRFFAERPEGSVSTLKIQRTQQEDSAVYLCASSPDRGYEQYFGPGTRLTVT.

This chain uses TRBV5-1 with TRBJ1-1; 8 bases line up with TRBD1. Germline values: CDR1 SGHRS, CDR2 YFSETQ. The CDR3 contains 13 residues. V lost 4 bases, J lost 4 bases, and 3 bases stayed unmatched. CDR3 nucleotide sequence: TGCGCCAGCAGCGGCACAGGGGGCACTGAAGCTTTCTTT. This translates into CASSGTGGTEAFF. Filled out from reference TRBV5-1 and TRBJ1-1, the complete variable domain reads KAGVTQTPRYLIKTRGQQVTLSCSPISGHRSVSWYQQTPGQGLQFLFEYFSETQRNKGNFPGRFSGRQFSNSRSEMNVSTLELGDSALYLCASSGTGGTEAFFGQGTRLTVV.

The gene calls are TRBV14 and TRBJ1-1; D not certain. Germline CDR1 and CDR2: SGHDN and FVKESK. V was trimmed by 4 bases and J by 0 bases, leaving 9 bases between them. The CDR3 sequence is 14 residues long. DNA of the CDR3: TGTGCCAGCAGCCCGACATACATGAACACTGAAGCTTTCTTT. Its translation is CASSPTYMNTEAFF. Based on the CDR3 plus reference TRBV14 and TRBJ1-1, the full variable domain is EAGVTQFPSHSVIEKGQTVTLRCDPISGHDNLYWYRRVMGKEIKFLLHFVKESKQDESGMPNNRFLAERTGGTYSTLKVQPAELEDSGVYFCASSPTYMNTEAFFGQGTRLTVV.

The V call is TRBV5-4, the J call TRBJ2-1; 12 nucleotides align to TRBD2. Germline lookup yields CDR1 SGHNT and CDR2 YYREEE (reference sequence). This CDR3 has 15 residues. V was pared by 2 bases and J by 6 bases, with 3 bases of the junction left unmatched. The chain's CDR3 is CASSFLAGGFNEQFF. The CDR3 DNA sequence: TGTGCCAGCAGCTTCCTAGCGGGAGGGTTCAATGAGCAGTTCTTC.

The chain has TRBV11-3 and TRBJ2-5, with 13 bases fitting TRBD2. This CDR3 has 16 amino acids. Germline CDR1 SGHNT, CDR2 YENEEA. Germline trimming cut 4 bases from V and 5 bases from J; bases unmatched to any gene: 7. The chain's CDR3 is CASSSRTSGGGETQYF. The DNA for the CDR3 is TGTGCCAGCAGCTCTCGGACTAGCGGGGGTGGGGAGACCCAGTACTTC.

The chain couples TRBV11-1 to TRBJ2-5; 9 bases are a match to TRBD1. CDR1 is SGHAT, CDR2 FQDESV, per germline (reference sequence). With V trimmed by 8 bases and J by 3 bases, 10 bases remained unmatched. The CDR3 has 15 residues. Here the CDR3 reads CASRDWGTGKETQYF. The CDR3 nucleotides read TGTGCCAGCCGGGACTGGGGGACAGGGAAAGAGACCCAGTACTTC.